This T cell receptor beta chain was sequenced during a study of blood T cell repertoires in COVID-19. The overall study: The United States, Italy and Spain provided the acute and convalescent COVID-19 samples.

This CDR3 comprises 14 residues. V shed 4 bases and J shed 0 bases, with 10 bases lying between them. Germline CDR1 is GTSNPN and CDR2 is SVGIG (reference sequence). Participants' reported clinical history set cohort assignment. As processed by the authors: Reference gene primer amplification gave estimated nucleated cell counts. Method: immunoSEQ multiplex PCR; TCRdb's copy keeps in-frame clones and lacks some. V, J and clone size reflect that table, while D and trimming were determined from the DNA. The table includes under 400,000 clones, about 88% detected once. The sequence came from a woman in her 30s who had been exposed to COVID-19. The sequenced sample was PBMCs or T cells enriched from blood (not recorded which). The chain employs TRBV30 and TRBJ2-1; D possibly corresponds to TRBD1 (5 bases). The CDR3 is CAWNRLSSYNEQFF. The CDR3 DNA is TGTGCCTGGAACAGGCTCAGCTCCTACAATGAGCAGTTCTTC. Together with reference TRBV30 and TRBJ2-1, the CDR3 gives the full variable domain: SQTIHQWPATLVQPVGSPLSLECTVEGTSNPNLYWYRQAAGRGLQLLFYSVGIGQISSEVPQNLSASRPQDRQFILSSKKLLLSDSGFYLCAWNRLSSYNEQFFGPGTRLTVL.